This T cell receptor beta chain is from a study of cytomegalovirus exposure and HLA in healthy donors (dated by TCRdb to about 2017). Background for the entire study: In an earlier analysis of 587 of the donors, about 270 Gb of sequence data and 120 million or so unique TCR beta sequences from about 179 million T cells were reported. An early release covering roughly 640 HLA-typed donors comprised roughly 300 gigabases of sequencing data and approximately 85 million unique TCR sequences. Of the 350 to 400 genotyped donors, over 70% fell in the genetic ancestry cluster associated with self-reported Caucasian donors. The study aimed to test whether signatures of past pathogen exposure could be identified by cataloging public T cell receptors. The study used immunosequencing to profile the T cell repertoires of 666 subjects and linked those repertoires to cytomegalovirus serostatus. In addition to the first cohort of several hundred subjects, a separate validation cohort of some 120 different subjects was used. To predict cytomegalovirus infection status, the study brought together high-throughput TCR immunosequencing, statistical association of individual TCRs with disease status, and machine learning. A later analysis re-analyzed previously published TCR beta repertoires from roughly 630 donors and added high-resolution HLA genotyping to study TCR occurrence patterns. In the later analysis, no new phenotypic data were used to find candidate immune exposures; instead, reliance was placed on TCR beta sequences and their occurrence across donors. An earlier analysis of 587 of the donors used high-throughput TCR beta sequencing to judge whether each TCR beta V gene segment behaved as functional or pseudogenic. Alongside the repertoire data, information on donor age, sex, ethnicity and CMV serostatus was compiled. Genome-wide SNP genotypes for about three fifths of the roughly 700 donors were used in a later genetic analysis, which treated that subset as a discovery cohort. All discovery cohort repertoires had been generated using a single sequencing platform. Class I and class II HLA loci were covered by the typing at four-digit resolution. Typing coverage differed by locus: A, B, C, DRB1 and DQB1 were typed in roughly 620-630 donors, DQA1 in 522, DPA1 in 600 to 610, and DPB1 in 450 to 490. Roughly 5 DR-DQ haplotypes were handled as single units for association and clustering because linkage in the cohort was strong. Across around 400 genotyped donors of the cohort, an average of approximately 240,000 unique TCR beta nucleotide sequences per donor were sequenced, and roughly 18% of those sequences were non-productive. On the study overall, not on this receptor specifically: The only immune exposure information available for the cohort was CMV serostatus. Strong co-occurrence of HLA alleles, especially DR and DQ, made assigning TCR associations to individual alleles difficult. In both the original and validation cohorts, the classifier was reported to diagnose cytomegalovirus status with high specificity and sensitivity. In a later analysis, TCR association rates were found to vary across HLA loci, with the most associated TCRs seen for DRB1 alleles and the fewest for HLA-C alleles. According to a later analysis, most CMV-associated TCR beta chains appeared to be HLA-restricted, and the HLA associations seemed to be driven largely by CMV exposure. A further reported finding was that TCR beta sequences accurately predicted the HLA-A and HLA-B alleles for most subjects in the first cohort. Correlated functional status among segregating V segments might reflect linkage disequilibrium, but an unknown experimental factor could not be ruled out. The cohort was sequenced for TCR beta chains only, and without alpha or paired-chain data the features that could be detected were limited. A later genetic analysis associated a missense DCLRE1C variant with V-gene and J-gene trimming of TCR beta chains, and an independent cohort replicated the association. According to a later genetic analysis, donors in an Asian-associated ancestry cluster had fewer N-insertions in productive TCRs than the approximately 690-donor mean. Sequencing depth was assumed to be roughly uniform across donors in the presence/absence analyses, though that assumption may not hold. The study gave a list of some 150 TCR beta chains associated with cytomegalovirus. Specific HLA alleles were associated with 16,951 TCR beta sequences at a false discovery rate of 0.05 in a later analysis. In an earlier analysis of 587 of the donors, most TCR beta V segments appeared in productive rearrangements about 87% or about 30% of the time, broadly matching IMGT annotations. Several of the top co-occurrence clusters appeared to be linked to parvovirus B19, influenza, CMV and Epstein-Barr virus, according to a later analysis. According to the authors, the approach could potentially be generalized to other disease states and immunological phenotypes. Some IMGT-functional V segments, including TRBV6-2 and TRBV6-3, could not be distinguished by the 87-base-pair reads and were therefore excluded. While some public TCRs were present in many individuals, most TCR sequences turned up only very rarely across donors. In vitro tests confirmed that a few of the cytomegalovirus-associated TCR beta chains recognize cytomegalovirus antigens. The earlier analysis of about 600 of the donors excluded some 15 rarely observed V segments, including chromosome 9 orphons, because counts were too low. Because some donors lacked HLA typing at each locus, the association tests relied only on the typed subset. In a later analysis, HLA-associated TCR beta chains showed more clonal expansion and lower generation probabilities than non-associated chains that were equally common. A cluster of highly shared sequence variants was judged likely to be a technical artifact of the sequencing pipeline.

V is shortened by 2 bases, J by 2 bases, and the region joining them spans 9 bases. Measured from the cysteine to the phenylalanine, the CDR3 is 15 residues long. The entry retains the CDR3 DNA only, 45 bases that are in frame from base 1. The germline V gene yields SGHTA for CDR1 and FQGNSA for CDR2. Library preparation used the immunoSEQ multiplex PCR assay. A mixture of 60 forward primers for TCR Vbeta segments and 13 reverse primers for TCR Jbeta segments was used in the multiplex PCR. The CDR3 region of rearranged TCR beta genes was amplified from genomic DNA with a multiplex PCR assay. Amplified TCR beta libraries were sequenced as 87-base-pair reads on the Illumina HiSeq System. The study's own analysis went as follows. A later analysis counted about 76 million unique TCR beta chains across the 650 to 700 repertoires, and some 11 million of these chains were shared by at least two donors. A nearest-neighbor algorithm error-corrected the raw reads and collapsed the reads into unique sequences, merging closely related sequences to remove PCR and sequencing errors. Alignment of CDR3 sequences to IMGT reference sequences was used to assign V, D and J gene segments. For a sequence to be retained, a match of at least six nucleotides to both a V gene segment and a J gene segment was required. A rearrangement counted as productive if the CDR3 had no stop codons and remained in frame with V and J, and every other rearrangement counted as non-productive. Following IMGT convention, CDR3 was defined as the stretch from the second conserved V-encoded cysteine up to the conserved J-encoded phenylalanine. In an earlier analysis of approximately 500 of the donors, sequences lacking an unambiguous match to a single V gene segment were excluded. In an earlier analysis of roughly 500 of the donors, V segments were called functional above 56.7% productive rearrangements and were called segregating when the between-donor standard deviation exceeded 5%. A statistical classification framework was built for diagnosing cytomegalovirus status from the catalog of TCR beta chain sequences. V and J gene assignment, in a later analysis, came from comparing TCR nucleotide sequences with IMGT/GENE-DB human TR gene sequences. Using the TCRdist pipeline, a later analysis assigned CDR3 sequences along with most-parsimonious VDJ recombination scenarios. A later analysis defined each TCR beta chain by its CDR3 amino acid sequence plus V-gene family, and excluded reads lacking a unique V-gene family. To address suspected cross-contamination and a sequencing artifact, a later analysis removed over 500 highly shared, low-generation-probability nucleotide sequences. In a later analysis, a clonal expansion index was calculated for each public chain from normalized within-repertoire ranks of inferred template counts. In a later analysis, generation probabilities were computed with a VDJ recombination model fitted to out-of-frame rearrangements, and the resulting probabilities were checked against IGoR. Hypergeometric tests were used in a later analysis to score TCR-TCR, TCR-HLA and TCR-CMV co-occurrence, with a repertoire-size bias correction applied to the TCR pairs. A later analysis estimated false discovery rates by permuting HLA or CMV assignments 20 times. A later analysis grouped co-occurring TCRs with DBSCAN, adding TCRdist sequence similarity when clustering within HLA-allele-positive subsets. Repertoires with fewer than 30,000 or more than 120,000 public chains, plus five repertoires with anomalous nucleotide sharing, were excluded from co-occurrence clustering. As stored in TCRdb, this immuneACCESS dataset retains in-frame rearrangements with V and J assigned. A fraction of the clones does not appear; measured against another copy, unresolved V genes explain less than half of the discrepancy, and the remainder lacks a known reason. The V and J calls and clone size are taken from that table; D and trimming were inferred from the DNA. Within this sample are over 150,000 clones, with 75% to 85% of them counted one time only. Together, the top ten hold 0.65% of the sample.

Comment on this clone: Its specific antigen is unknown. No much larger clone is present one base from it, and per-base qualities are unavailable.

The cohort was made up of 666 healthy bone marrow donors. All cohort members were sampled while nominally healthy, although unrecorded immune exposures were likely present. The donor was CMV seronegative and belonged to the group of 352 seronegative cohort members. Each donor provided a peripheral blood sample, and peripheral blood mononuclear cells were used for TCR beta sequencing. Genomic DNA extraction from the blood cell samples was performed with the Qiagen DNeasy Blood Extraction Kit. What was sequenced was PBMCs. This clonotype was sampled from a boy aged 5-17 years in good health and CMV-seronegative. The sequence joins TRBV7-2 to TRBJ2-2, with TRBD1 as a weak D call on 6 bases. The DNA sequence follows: TGTGCCAGCAGCTTAATGGACAGAAACACCGGGGAGCTGTTTTTT. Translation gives CASSLMDRNTGELFF.